The 9 T cell receptor beta chains in this list originate from one sample, sequenced in a study of OX40 agonist ivuxolimab in advanced cancers. Measured with immunoSEQ multiplex PCR; TCRdb has only the in-frame clones, and not every one. Of just under 95,000 clones listed, over 75% were seen once; the top ten hold about 0.33%. The specimen was CD4+ or CD8+ T cells sorted from blood, collected in a trial of the OX40 agonist ivuxolimab. The receptors here all came from an adult with an advanced solid tumor such as melanoma, head and neck, liver or kidney cancer.

CDR3 loop: CASSSGQGGPYEQYF. For the CDR3, the DNA is TGCGCCAGCAGCTCCGGACAGGGAGGACCCTACGAGCAGTACTTC. The rearrangement links TRBV5-1 to TRBJ2-7; TRBD1 aligns across 8 bases. After removal of 3 bases from V and 2 bases from J, the junction contained 7 bases not matched to a gene. Germline CDR1 and CDR2: SGHRS and YFSETQ. CDR3 length: 15 amino acids.

In this sample, this clone turned up a few times. This chain uses TRBV6-1 with TRBJ2-3; D is unresolved. Germline CDR1 is MNHNS and CDR2 is SASEGT. Deletions cut 7 bases from V and 3 bases from J, with 8 bases between. This CDR3 is 12 amino acids long. The CDR3 region is CASTVGTDTQYF. The DNA for the CDR3 is TGTGCCAGCACGGTGGGGACAGATACGCAGTATTTT.

The chain uses TRBV5-1 and TRBJ2-5; a weak D match, TRBD2 (7 bases). V lost 4 bases and J lost 4, with 20 bases in between. The CDR3 is 16 residues long. Germline V gene lookup returns CDR1 SGHRS and CDR2 YFSETQ. This CDR3 reads CASSPGGGGVGETQYF. The DNA of the CDR3 is TGCGCCAGCAGCCCCGGTGGGGGGGGCGTTGGAGAGACCCAGTACTTC.

This clone was seen a single time. Here the CDR3 DNA reads TGTGCCAGCAGCCCATCCTTAAGGCTAGCGGGGAGGTTCCGGGAGACCCAGTACTTC. It yields the protein CASSPSLRLAGRFRETQYF. This chain connects TRBV11-2 to TRBJ2-5; 9 nucleotides align to TRBD2. With 5 bases clipped from V and 5 bases from J, the junction kept 21 bases outside the gene matches. Germline CDR1 and CDR2: SGHAT and FQNNGV. This CDR3 is built from 19 residues.

As DNA, the CDR3 is TGTGCCAGCAGCTTAGGAACTCCCAGTCTTTATGGCTACACCTTC. This gives the protein CASSLGTPSLYGYTF. The rearrangement uses TRBV7-2 and TRBJ1-2; D unresolved. The CDR3 is 15 residues long. V dropped 1 base and J dropped 5 bases, with 14 bases sitting between them. Germline CDR1 and CDR2: SGHTA and FQGNSA.

The chain recombines TRBV29-1 with TRBJ2-3; the D gene is possibly TRBD2 (6 bases). Trimming shortened V by 4 bases and J by 2 bases, and 10 bases separated the two germline ends. Germline V gene data show CDR1 as SQVTM and CDR2 as ANQGSEA. CDR3 size: 13 residues. CDR3 sequence: CSVVDYFTDTQYF. CDR3 DNA: TGCAGCGTTGTGGACTATTTCACAGATACGCAGTATTTT.

This clone occurred a few times. This rearrangement joins TRBV5-1 to TRBJ1-2; TRBD1 agrees at 7 bases. Per germline, CDR1 SGHRS and CDR2 YFSETQ. Trimming cost V 0 bases and J 7 bases; bases outside gene matches: 3. This CDR3 is built from 13 residues. The chain's CDR3 is CASSLGRGSGYTF. For the CDR3, the DNA is TGCGCCAGCAGCTTGGGCAGGGGGTCTGGCTACACCTTC.

This CDR3 is CASSPGDRAIQETQYF. CDR3 nucleotides: TGTGCCAGCAGCCCAGGGGACAGGGCAATACAAGAGACCCAGTACTTC. The J gene is TRBJ2-5, the V gene TRBV11-2; 9 nucleotides agree with TRBD1. The V segment lost 5 bases and the J segment 2 bases; nucleotides outside the gene matches: 9. In germline, CDR1 is SGHAT, CDR2 FQNNGV. The CDR3 length is 16 residues.

The V and J genes are TRBV5-4 and TRBJ1-3; D is undetermined. CDR3 length equals 18 residues. Per germline, CDR1 SGHNT and CDR2 YYREEE (reference sequence). V was cut by 4 bases and J by 0 bases, with 20 bases left in between. CDR3 DNA sequence: TGTGCCAGCAGCCGGACCCCCCCCTCAGCAGCCTCTGGAAACACCATATATTTT. It yields the protein CASSRTPPSAASGNTIYF.